A selection of T cell receptor beta chains follows, all from one sample in a study of T-cell memory formation after mild COVID-19. TCRdb reanalysed the 5' RACE reads using MiXCR and keeps one entry per CDR3 protein. Among about 210,000 distinct CDR3 sequences listed, around 26% were seen once. Specimen: PBMCs or a T cell subset sorted from them (not recorded which). The receptors were gathered from an adult woman who had mild COVID-19 (a few samples of this study predate the infection). Cell type and time point are not known. CDR3s leave out the opening cysteine and the closing phenylalanine or tryptophan. Each record gives: D gene, J gene, V gene, CDR3 protein. The D gene is left open where the match is weak.

NA | TRBJ1-5 | TRBV10-3 | AISESKVAGGKGQPQH
NA | TRBJ2-5 | TRBV5-1 | ASSLDNVQETQY
NA | TRBJ1-2 | TRBV6-5 | ASSYSVLYGYT
TRBD1 | TRBJ2-6 | TRBV7-2 | ASSLLGTANSGANVLT
TRBD1 | TRBJ2-7 | TRBV4-1 | ASSLRDRDYEQY
NA | TRBJ2-5 | TRBV12-5 | ASGLDREETQY
NA | TRBJ2-7 | TRBV20-1 | SAPDTITYEQY
TRBD1 | TRBJ2-1 | TRBV24-1 | ATSDTRTGGGDEQF
TRBD1 | TRBJ1-2 | TRBV11-2 | ASSLAPGGDGYT
NA | TRBJ2-2 | TRBV5-1 | ASSFNPLANTGELF
NA | TRBJ1-5 | TRBV27 | ASGPGGAGQPQH